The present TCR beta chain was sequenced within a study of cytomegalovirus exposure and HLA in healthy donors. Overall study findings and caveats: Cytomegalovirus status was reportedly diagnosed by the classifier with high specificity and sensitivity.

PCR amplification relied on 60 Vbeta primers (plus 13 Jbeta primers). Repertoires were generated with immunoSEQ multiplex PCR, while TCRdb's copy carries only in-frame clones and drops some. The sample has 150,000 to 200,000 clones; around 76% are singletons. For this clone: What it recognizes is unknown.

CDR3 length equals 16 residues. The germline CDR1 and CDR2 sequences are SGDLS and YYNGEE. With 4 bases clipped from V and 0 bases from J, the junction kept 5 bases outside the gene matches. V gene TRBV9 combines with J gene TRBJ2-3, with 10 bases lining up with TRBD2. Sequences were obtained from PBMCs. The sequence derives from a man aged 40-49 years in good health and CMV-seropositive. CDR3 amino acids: CASSPLAGGSTDTQYF. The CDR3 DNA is TGTGCCAGCAGCCCCTTAGCGGGGGGTAGCACAGATACGCAGTATTTT.